These 9 T cell receptor beta chains share one sample of origin, sequenced in a study of T cells after yellow fever vaccination. TCRdb analysed the 5' RACE reads with MiXCR anew, one entry per CDR3 protein. The sample consists of roughly 340,000 distinct CDR3 sequences, about 9.5% of them appearing once. Specimen: PBMCs, collected on the day of the first yellow fever vaccination. The receptors were sampled from a man in his late teens or twenties who received the YFV17D yellow fever vaccine.

The V gene is TRBV30, the J gene TRBJ2-7; D unresolved. The CDR3 runs 14 residues. The V gene lost 3 bases and the J gene lost 0 bases, with 12 bases spanning the gap. From germline, CDR1 is GTSNPN and CDR2 SVGIG (reference sequence). CDR3 coding DNA: TGTGCCTGGAGCAGCTTCGATGGCTCCTACGAGCAGTACTTC. It codes for CAWSSFDGSYEQYF.

This chain joins TRBV5-1 and TRBJ2-7, with a possible D match to TRBD2 (5 bases). This CDR3 has 14 amino acids. V gave up 2 bases and J gave up 5 bases, with 14 bases separating them. The germline V gene encodes CDR1 SGHRS and CDR2 YFSETQ. The DNA of the CDR3 is TGCGCCAGCAGCTTAAGGACGGGAAAGGACGAGCAGTACTTC. Translation: CASSLRTGKDEQYF.

This clonotype was seen repeatedly, ten times or more. The chain recombines TRBV20-1 with TRBJ2-2, with 10 bases fitting TRBD1. After removal of 0 bases from V and 3 bases from J, the junction contained 1 base not matched to a gene. The CDR3 consists of 15 residues. Per the germline V gene, CDR1 is DFQATT and CDR2 is SNEGSKA (reference sequence). The CDR3, as DNA: TGCAGTGCTAGAGAGACAGGGGGCGACACCGGGGAGCTGTTTTTT. Residues: CSARETGGDTGELFF.

The CDR3 bases are TGTGCCAGCCGTAGACAGGGGGCGGACAATCAGCCCCAGCATTTT. As protein: CASRRQGADNQPQHF. The gene calls are TRBV6-2 or TRBV6-3 and TRBJ1-5; 10 bases map to TRBD1. With V trimmed by 8 bases and J by 3 bases, 7 bases remained unmatched. This CDR3 is built from 15 residues. Germline V gene lookup returns CDR1 MNHEY and CDR2 SVGEGT.

The chain carries TRBV29-1 and TRBJ2-2, with 7 positions matching TRBD1. Losses at the gene ends were 0 bases for V and 7 bases for J; bases not matched to a gene: 14. The CDR3 runs 17 residues. Germline V gives CDR1 SQVTM, CDR2 ANQGSEA. This chain's CDR3 is CSVEERKTGANSGELFF. The CDR3 DNA follows: TGCAGCGTTGAAGAAAGAAAAACAGGGGCGAATAGCGGGGAGCTGTTTTTT.

The V call is TRBV14, the J call TRBJ2-7, with D perhaps TRBD2 (6 bases). The germline V and J ends were trimmed by 4 bases and 6 bases, with 13 bases remaining between them. The CDR3 is made up of 13 amino acids. Per the germline V gene, CDR1 is SGHDN and CDR2 is FVKESK. CDR3 nucleotide sequence: TGTGCCAGCAGCCGGGGACTTTCCGCCGAGCAGTACGTC. This encodes CASSRGLSAEQYV.

V gene TRBV11-2 combines with J gene TRBJ2-7; 11 bases are a match to TRBD1. The V segment lost 0 bases and the J segment 11 bases; nucleotides outside the gene matches: 6. Germline values: CDR1 SGHAT, CDR2 FQNNGV. This CDR3 has 14 residues. CDR3 sequence: CASSLDRDRGKKYF. As DNA, the CDR3 is TGTGCCAGCAGCTTAGACCGGGACAGGGGGAAGAAGTACTTC.

V and J are TRBV19 and TRBJ2-1, with 15 bases fitting TRBD2. CDR3 length: 18 residues. V was clipped by 6 bases and J by 7 bases; unmatched bases: 13. In germline, CDR1 is LNHDA, CDR2 SQIVND (reference sequence). CDR3 amino acids: CASRIIGGLAGGRNEQFF. CDR3 coding DNA: TGTGCCAGTAGGATTATAGGGGGACTAGCGGGGGGCAGGAATGAGCAGTTCTTC.

In this sample, this clonotype turned up a few times. The V and J genes are TRBV6-2 or TRBV6-3 and TRBJ2-7; D gene ambiguous. Germline V gene sequence: CDR1 MNHEY, CDR2 SVGEGT. The CDR3 contains 11 residues. V lost 5 bases and J 3 bases, leaving 5 bases between the germline ends. CDR3 sequence: CASSNYYEQYV. Written as DNA, the CDR3 is TGTGCCAGCAGTAACTACTACGAGCAGTACGTC.